Detailed here is one T cell receptor beta chain. TCR beta cDNA was made from 450 to 550 ng total RNA with a constant-region primer. For TCR beta, libraries were produced by three nested multiplex PCR rounds using slightly modified ARM-PCR. TCRdb recomputed calls from the multiplex PCR reads with MiXCR, one row per CDR3 protein. The sample contains roughly 80,000 distinct CDR3 sequences, approximately 77% of which appear only once. The approximately 20-31 mg bulk tissue piece was not sorted before simultaneous RNA and DNA extraction. The sample belongs to a study of tumor-infiltrating lymphocytes in primary liver carcinoma. The wider study: Men as well as women, aged 30 to 69 years, made up the patients. Samples produced roughly 3.5 to 7.13 million productive TCRbeta reads, comparable across tissue types.

The clonotype was recovered from a man aged 40-50 years with primary liver carcinoma and hepatitis B virus infection. The sample was liver tumor tissue from sampling region 1. Subset defined: tumor region T1, superior pole.

CDR3 DNA: TGTGCCAGCAGTATATCTATGGGAATATCCTACGAGCAGTACTTC. This encodes CASSISMGISYEQYF. This chain connects TRBV11-2 to TRBJ2-7; D gene uncertain. The V and J ends lost 6 bases and 1 base respectively, with 16 bases between them. This CDR3 has 15 residues. Looked up from germline, CDR1 is SGHAT and CDR2 is FQNNGV.